These 9 T cell receptor beta chains were sequenced from one sample in a study of T cells in Graves' hyperthyroidism and ophthalmopathy (dated by TCRdb to about 2019). The receptor library was made with multiplex PCR. TCRdb records Illumina HiSeq 2000 as the sequencer. Amplification of TCR beta CDR3 regions was carried out from RNA transcripts. The TCR CDR3 was subjected to a first round of RT-PCR using the HTBI primer set and the Qiagen OneStep RT-PCR kit. TCRdb trimmed public reads at Q25 via fastp, called clones via MiXCR and kept in-frame beta chains. A single entry per CDR3 protein holds the most common genes and DNA from its merged rows. The table for this sample lists some 550,000 distinct CDR3 sequences; around 15% of them were counted only once. The ten largest clones capture roughly 3.3% of the sample. Sequencing was carried out using blood. The receptors stem from a woman in her 40s with Graves' ophthalmopathy.

This clonotype was counted ten times or more. The chain links TRBV6-1 to TRBJ1-2, with 8 bases aligning to TRBD1. The ends lost 8 bases at V and 3 bases at J; junction bases unmatched: 14. The CDR3 sequence is 16 residues long. Germline V gene data show CDR1 as MNHNS and CDR2 as SASEGT. The CDR3 protein is CASRLTGTGGYYGYTF. For the CDR3, the DNA is TGTGCCAGCCGTTTGACCGGGACAGGAGGGTACTATGGCTACACCTTC.

In this sample, this clonotype turned up a few times. The rearrangement joins TRBV29-1 to TRBJ2-1, with a tentative D call TRBD1 (5 bases). Trimming took 5 bases from V and 8 from J, leaving 13 bases between them. The CDR3 contains 12 residues. Germline loops: CDR1 SQVTM, CDR2 ANQGSEA. The CDR3 sequence is CSVRGLQHEQFF. CDR3 sequence (DNA): TGCAGCGTTAGGGGCCTCCAGCATGAGCAGTTCTTC.

In its sample, this clonotype was seen many times. This chain uses TRBV29-1 with TRBJ2-7; perhaps TRBD2 as D (5 bases). Per the germline V gene, CDR1 is SQVTM and CDR2 is ANQGSEA. V lost 5 bases, J lost 7 bases, and 18 bases lay in between. The CDR3 spans 13 residues. The CDR3 sequence: CSVSRADYEEQYF. CDR3 DNA: TGCAGCGTTTCCCGGGCCGACTACGAAGAGCAGTACTTC.

This clonotype was seen ten or more times. The chain recombines TRBV5-1 with TRBJ1-3; D is uncertain. Germline-derived CDR1 and CDR2 are SGHRS and YFSETQ. Trimming took 4 bases from V and 2 from J, leaving 7 bases between them. This CDR3 is built from 13 residues. CDR3 residues: CASSQPPGNTIYF. The CDR3 DNA follows: TGCGCCAGCAGCCAACCACCTGGAAACACCATATATTTT.

This clonotype showed up many times. The V gene is TRBV6-1, the J gene TRBJ2-1; TRBD1 or TRBD2 may be the D gene (5 bases each). The CDR3 loop spans 13 amino acids. V lost 8 bases, J lost 6 bases, and 14 bases lay in between. Germline loops: CDR1 MNHNS, CDR2 SASEGT. CDR3 amino acids: CASWTEGRNEQFF. CDR3 DNA: TGTGCCAGCTGGACTGAGGGACGCAATGAGCAGTTCTTC.

V is TRBV9 and J is TRBJ2-1, with 13 bases identical to TRBD2. Germline CDR1 and CDR2: SGDLS and YYNGEE. This CDR3 contains 16 residues. Germline trimming cut 0 bases from V and 4 bases from J; bases unmatched to any gene: 1. This chain's CDR3 is CASSVGGLAGYNEQFF. DNA for the CDR3: TGTGCCAGCAGCGTAGGGGGACTAGCGGGATACAATGAGCAGTTCTTC. Full variable domain (rest looked up from reference TRBV9 and TRBJ2-1): DSGVTQTPKHLITATGQRVTLRCSPRSGDLSVYWYQQSLDQGLQFLIQYYNGEERAKGNILERFSAQQFPDLHSELNLSSLELGDSALYFCASSVGGLAGYNEQFFGPGTRLTVL.

This clonotype was seen many times. The chain uses TRBV7-3 and TRBJ2-1; D may be TRBD1 or TRBD2 (5 bases each). CDR3 length equals 14 residues. Trimming removed 5 bases from V and 7 bases from J, with 15 bases in between. The germline gives CDR1 SGHTA, CDR2 FQGTGA. The CDR3 sequence: CASSLGTEGNEQFF. CDR3 nucleotides: TGTGCCAGCAGCCTCGGGACGGAAGGGAATGAGCAGTTCTTC. Together with reference TRBV7-3 and TRBJ2-1, the CDR3 gives the full variable domain: GAGVSQTPSNKVTEKGKYVELRCDPISGHTALYWYRQSLGQGPEFLIYFQGTGAADDSGLPNDRFFAVRPEGSVSTLKIQRTERGDSAVYLCASSLGTEGNEQFFGPGTRLTVL.

This chain uses TRBV5-6 with TRBJ2-2; D call uncertain. Trimming shortened V by 0 bases and J by 5 bases, and 8 bases separated the two germline ends. Germline CDR1 SGHDT, CDR2 YYEEEE. The CDR3 runs 14 residues. Here the CDR3 reads CASSLADLTGELFF. The CDR3, as DNA: TGTGCCAGCAGCTTGGCCGATTTGACCGGGGAGCTGTTTTTT. Drawing the rest from reference TRBV5-6 and TRBJ2-2, the complete variable domain is DAGVTQSPTHLIKTRGQQVTLRCSPKSGHDTVSWYQQALGQGPQFIFQYYEEEERQRGNFPDRFSGHQFPNYSSELNVNALLLGDSALYLCASSLADLTGELFFGEGSRLTVL.

The rearrangement links TRBV15 to TRBJ1-4; TRBD1 is a possible D gene (5 bases). V was pared by 2 bases and J by 0 bases, with 10 bases between. CDR1 and CDR2 (germline): LNHNV, YYDKDF (reference sequence). The CDR3 has 16 residues. The CDR3 nucleotides read TGTGCCACCAGCAGATCCGGGGCCCCAACTAATGAAAAACTGTTTTTT. Its translation: CATSRSGAPTNEKLFF.